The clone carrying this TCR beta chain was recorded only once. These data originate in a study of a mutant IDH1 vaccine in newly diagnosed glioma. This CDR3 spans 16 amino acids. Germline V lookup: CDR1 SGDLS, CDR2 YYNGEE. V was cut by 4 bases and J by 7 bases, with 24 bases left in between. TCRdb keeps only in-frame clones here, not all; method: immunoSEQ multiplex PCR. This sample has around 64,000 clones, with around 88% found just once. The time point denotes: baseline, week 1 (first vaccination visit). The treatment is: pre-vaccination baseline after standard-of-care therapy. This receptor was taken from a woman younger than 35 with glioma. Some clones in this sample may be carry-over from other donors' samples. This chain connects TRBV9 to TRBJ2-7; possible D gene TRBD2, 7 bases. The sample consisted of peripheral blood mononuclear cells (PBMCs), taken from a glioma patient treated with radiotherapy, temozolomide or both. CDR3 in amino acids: CASSPSAGVTQGEQYF. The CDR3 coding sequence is TGTGCCAGCAGCCCAAGTGCGGGGGTTACCCAGGGGGAGCAGTACTTC.